Detailed here is one T cell receptor (beta chain). One base away lies a much larger clone, so this may be a sequencing read error. Amplification of TCR beta CDR3 regions used RNA transcripts. HTBI primers primed a first-round RT-PCR, and a second-round multiplex PCR followed. One entry per CDR3 protein, called by TCRdb with MiXCR from the multiplex PCR reads. In the table there are about 660,000 distinct CDR3 sequences, just over 40% of which are singletons. V was trimmed by 5 bases and J by 3 bases, leaving 11 bases between them. This CDR3 spans 13 amino acids. Germline V gene data show CDR1 as SGHVS and CDR2 as FQNEAQ. The sample belongs to a study of Graves' ophthalmopathy and Graves' hyperthyroidism.

The chain links TRBV7-8 to TRBJ2-7, with D uncertain. This sequence was found in an adult man with Graves' ophthalmopathy. Sequenced input: peripheral blood. Here the CDR3 reads CASSVLAGYEQYF. CDR3 sequence (DNA): TGTGCCAGCAGCGTCTTGGCAGGCTACGAGCAGTACTTC.